The 5 T cell receptor beta chains below come from one sample, sequenced in a study of early stage breast cancer tumors. Assay used: immunoSEQ multiplex PCR; TCRdb lists only in-frame clones, some missing. The data show 3,500 to 4,500 clones, with approximately 70% seen just once and roughly 18% held by the top ten. Sequencing was performed on breast tumor tissue. Receptors were obtained from a middle-aged person with breast cancer.

J is TRBJ1-5 and V is TRBV19; 8 positions agree with TRBD1. This CDR3 is 17 amino acids long. Germline V gene data show CDR1 as LNHDA and CDR2 as SQIVND (reference sequence). The junction had 8 bases not matched to a gene; V was cut back by 4 bases and J by 0 bases. The CDR3 DNA sequence: TGTGCCAGTAGTAACAAGGACAGGGTGTATAGCAATCAGCCCCAGCATTTT. It codes for CASSNKDRVYSNQPQHF.

The V call is TRBV4-3, the J call TRBJ2-7; no clear D gene. The V end was cut by 0 bases, the J end by 0 bases, with 9 bases between. There are 15 residues in the CDR3. CDR1 and CDR2 from the germline V gene are LGHNA and YSLEER. The CDR3 loop reads CASSQDGGSSYEQYF. The CDR3 DNA reads as TGCGCCAGCAGCCAAGATGGCGGTAGCTCCTACGAGCAGTACTTC.

The gene calls are TRBV7-7 and TRBJ2-5; 12 bases match TRBD2. V was clipped by 2 bases and J by 3 bases; unmatched bases: 7. Per germline, CDR1 SSHAT and CDR2 FNYEAQ (reference sequence). The CDR3 runs to 17 residues. The CDR3 spells CASSLYSSGGGKETQYF. CDR3 nucleotide sequence: TGTGCCAGCAGCTTATATTCTAGCGGGGGGGGGAAAGAGACCCAGTACTTC.

This chain joins TRBV9 and TRBJ1-3; tentatively, D is TRBD1 (5 bases). The CDR3 covers 15 residues. Germline V CDR1 and CDR2: SGDLS, YYNGEE. Trimming removed 0 bases at V and 2 bases at J, with 9 bases between. The CDR3 DNA follows: TGTGCCAGCAGCGTAGGAATAGGGGCTGGAAACACCATATATTTT. This translates into CASSVGIGAGNTIYF.

CDR3 nucleotides: TGCGCCAGCAGCCTGGTAATCGAACCACAAAGTCGGGCCAACGTCCTGACTTTC. Its protein is CASSLVIEPQSRANVLTF. J is TRBJ2-6 and V is TRBV4-1; no definite D call. The germline V gene has CDR1 MGHRA and CDR2 YSYEKL. The CDR3 runs to 18 residues. The V end was cut by 4 bases, the J end by 5 bases, with 21 bases between.